The present T cell receptor beta chain was sequenced within a study of PD-L1 blockade in urothelial cancer. Study as a whole: Blood was tested 3 weeks (second dose) and 6 weeks into treatment. Typically, measured as a median, blood samples had 141,255 T cells.

Every PCR was spiked with synthetic TCR analog templates. Measured with immunoSEQ multiplex PCR; TCRdb has only the in-frame clones, and not every one. The profile shows 85,000 to 90,000 clones, more than 80% of them singletons. CDR1 and CDR2 (germline): MGHDK, SYGVNS. Trimming cost V 3 bases and J 2 bases, with 9 bases left between them. The CDR3 spans 14 residues. The sample's time point: pretreatment peripheral blood. The patients had locally advanced or metastatic urothelial carcinoma. The TCR sequence derives from a woman over 75 with urothelial cancer. This material consisted of PBMCs, taken around atezolizumab (anti-PD-L1) treatment. The rearrangement joins TRBV25-1 to TRBJ2-3, with D perhaps matching TRBD1 (6 bases). The CDR3 coding sequence is TGTGCCAGCAGTGAGGGGGCGTTCACAGATACGCAGTATTTT. It codes for CASSEGAFTDTQYF.